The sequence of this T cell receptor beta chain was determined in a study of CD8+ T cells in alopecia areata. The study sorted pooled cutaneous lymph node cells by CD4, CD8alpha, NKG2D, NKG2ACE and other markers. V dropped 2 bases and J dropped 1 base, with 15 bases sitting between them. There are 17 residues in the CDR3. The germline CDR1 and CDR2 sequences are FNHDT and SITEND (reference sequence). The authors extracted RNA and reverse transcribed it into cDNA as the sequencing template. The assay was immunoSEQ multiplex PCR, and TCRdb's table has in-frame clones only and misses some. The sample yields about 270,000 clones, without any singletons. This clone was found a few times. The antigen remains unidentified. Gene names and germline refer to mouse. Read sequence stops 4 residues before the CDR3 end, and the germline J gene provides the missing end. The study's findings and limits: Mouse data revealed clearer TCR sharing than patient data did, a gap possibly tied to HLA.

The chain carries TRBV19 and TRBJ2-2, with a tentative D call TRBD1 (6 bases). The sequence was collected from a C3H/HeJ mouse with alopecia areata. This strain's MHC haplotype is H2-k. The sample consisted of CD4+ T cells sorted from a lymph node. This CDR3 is CASSISRHRVNTGQLYF. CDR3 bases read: TGTGCCAGCAGTATCAGCCGGCACAGGGTAAACACCGGG.